The sequence of this TCR beta chain was determined in a study of regulatory T cells in long-lasting Graves disease. Whole-study results and caveats: The study examined only peripheral blood, not thyroid tissue. When disease was persistent, TRBV28, TRBJ1-2 and TRBJ2-5 were the favored segments. Persistent Graves' patients showed a TCR diversity that was lower than that of newly diagnosed ones.

V lost 6 bases and J lost 3, with 21 bases in between. Per the germline V gene, CDR1 is MNHEY and CDR2 is SVGEGT. The CDR3 covers 17 residues. A few counts support this clonotype. Its antigen is currently unknown. This sample's time point: newly diagnosed GD, antithyroid drugs for less than 3 months. Making the TCR library involved RNA that had been extracted from PBMCs. Patients were from an endocrinology department in Xi'an, China. In building TCR beta libraries, iRepertoire HTBI primers were used together with Arm-PCR of CDR3 regions. Each CDR3 protein gets one entry after TCRdb re-called the multiplex PCR reads with MiXCR. The sample records 400,000 to 500,000 distinct CDR3 sequences, over 15% being singletons. These data were also filed under a second study, of T cells in Graves' hyperthyroidism and ophthalmopathy.

The chain combines TRBV6-2 or TRBV6-3 with TRBJ2-4, with D perhaps matching TRBD1 or TRBD2 (5 bases each). The sequencing here drew on peripheral blood mononuclear cells (PBMCs), taken at new diagnosis, from a patient treated with antithyroid drugs. The sequence was obtained from a woman aged 18-29 years with Graves disease. The CDR3 here is CASSGMGSNGGKNIQYF. The DNA for the CDR3 is TGTGCCAGCAGCGGAATGGGGTCAAATGGGGGCAAAAACATTCAGTACTTC.